This TCR beta chain was obtained from a study of shared clonotypes between healthy human individuals. Profiling relied on immunoSEQ multiplex PCR, and the TCRdb table lists in-frame clones only, not all of them. The data contain about 1.1 million clones, more than 75% of them seen just once; the ten biggest clones take up 0.5% to 0.6%. Remarks on this clone: As yet, its antigen is unknown.

Study conclusions and caveats: It was anticipated that sequencing depth would influence how many clonotypes donors shared.

The CDR3 totals 14 residues. Deletions cut 5 bases from V and 4 bases from J, with 15 bases between. CDR1 and CDR2 (germline): SEHNR, FQNEAQ (reference sequence). V gene TRBV7-9 combines with J gene TRBJ2-7; D unclear. The sample comprised memory CD4+ T cells from PBMCs. Indicated subset: CD45RA-negative fraction. The source of this sequence is a man aged 18 to 29 in good health. Some clones in this sample may be carry-over from other donors' samples. CDR3 DNA: TGTGCCAGCAGCCCTAGACTCAGCAGGTACGAGCAGTACTTC. As protein: CASSPRLSRYEQYF.